Each of the 26 T cell receptor beta chains below was sequenced from the same sample in a study of shared clonotypes between healthy human individuals. Repertoires were generated with immunoSEQ multiplex PCR, while TCRdb's copy carries only in-frame clones and drops some. Of fewer than 350,000 clones listed, more than 75% are singletons. The specimen was memory CD8+ T cells sorted from blood. Subset in this sample: CD45RO+ cells pooled with CCR7-negative TemRA cells. These receptor sequences come from a man younger than 35 in good health.

V and J are TRBV9 and TRBJ2-5; 7 bases fit TRBD2. This CDR3 is 18 amino acids long. Germline trimming cut 1 base from V and 0 bases from J; bases unmatched to any gene: 12. Germline values: CDR1 SGDLS, CDR2 YYNGEE. The CDR3 region has the DNA TGTGCCAGCAGCGTATCCCCACTACGGGAGGAGTACCAAGAGACCCAGTACTTC. It yields the protein CASSVSPLREEYQETQYF.

This clone was seen only once. This chain joins TRBV30 and TRBJ2-1; 7 bases align to TRBD2. The V and J ends lost 3 bases and 10 bases, in that order; junction bases with no gene match: 12. CDR3 length: 14 residues. Germline loops: CDR1 GTSNPN, CDR2 SVGIG (reference sequence). Here the CDR3 DNA reads TGTGCCTGGAGGCCTAGCGGAGACCCGCGCGAGCAGTTCTTC. As protein: CAWRPSGDPREQFF.

Turning to this clone: This may be a read error, as it is one base from a much larger clone. This same CDR3 is encoded by further DNA sequences in the sample. The chain carries TRBV7-8 and TRBJ2-7; D unclear. The V and J ends lost 1 base and 0 bases respectively, with 4 bases between them. CDR3 size: 13 residues. Germline assignment: CDR1 SGHVS and CDR2 FQNEAQ. CDR3 DNA sequence: TGTGCCAGCAGCTTAGACAGCTCCTACGAGCAGTACTTC. The encoded protein is CASSLDSSYEQYF.

This clone was detected a few times. This sequence joins TRBV10-2 and TRBJ1-5, with D perhaps TRBD1 (5 bases). The CDR3 is made up of 13 amino acids. The germline CDR1 and CDR2 sequences are WSHSY and SAAADI. V lost 0 bases, J lost 5 bases, and 5 bases lay in between. DNA of the CDR3: TGCGCCAGCAGTGAGTCCAGGGATCAGCCCCAGCATTTT. It is translated as CASSESRDQPQHF.

The V call is TRBV5-1, the J call TRBJ2-3, with 8 bases that match TRBD2. This CDR3 is built from 17 residues. CDR1 SGHRS and CDR2 YFSETQ come from the germline V gene. Trimming removed 0 bases from V and 4 bases from J; junction bases left unmatched: 10. The CDR3 region is CASSLEVAGGYPDTQYF. The CDR3 nucleotides are TGCGCCAGCAGCTTGGAAGTCGCGGGGGGTTATCCAGATACGCAGTATTTT.

Regarding this clone: Other DNA sequences in this specimen translate into the identical CDR3. The chain employs TRBV27 and TRBJ1-2; 9 bases fit TRBD1. CDR1 and CDR2 (germline): MNHEY, SMNVEV (reference sequence). The CDR3 length is 13 residues. V trimming: 3 bases; J trimming: 4 bases; junction bases outside the gene matches: 0. CDR3 DNA: TGTGCCAGCAGTTTGGGACAGGGCTATGGCTACACCTTC. Translation gives CASSLGQGYGYTF.

The chain is built from TRBV5-1 and TRBJ2-7; the D is unclear. Trimming removed 0 bases from V and 3 bases from J, with 10 bases in between. The CDR3 is made up of 14 amino acids. Germline lookup yields CDR1 SGHRS and CDR2 YFSETQ. This CDR3 is CASSLAGVIYEQYF. CDR3 DNA: TGCGCCAGCAGCTTGGCCGGAGTAATCTACGAGCAGTACTTC.

CDR3 region: CASSEKESRGGLNTEAFF. In nucleotides, the CDR3 is TGTGCCAGCAGTGAAAAAGAGAGTAGGGGCGGTTTGAACACTGAAGCTTTCTTT. This chain uses TRBV25-1 with TRBJ1-1; tentative D call: TRBD1 (5 bases). V was pared by 2 bases and J by 0 bases, with 19 bases between. Germline V gene lookup returns CDR1 MGHDK and CDR2 SYGVNS. CDR3 length equals 18 residues.

About this clone: The sample contains more than one DNA sequence encoding this CDR3. This sequence joins TRBV7-2 and TRBJ2-7; 7 bases are shared with TRBD2. Germline V CDR1 and CDR2: SGHTA, FQGNSA. With V trimmed by 1 base and J by 4 bases, 7 bases remained unmatched. CDR3 length: 15 residues. The chain's CDR3 is CASSLGGAGVYEQYF. Here the CDR3 DNA reads TGTGCCAGCAGCTTAGGGGGTGCGGGAGTATACGAGCAGTACTTC.

V and J are TRBV27 and TRBJ1-2; no clear D gene. CDR1 is MNHEY and CDR2 is SMNVEV in the germline V gene (reference sequence). This CDR3 has 14 amino acids. V lost 0 bases and J 1 base, leaving 6 bases between the germline ends. The CDR3 region has the DNA TGTGCCAGCAGTTTATCTGCGGGTAACTATGGCTACACCTTC. Its protein product is CASSLSAGNYGYTF.

This rearrangement joins TRBV7-9 to TRBJ2-7; maybe TRBD1 (5 bases). V lost 2 bases to trimming and J lost 3 bases, with 11 bases between them. The CDR3 loop spans 14 amino acids. CDR1 and CDR2 from the germline V gene are SEHNR and FQNEAQ (reference sequence). CDR3 sequence: CASSLSGQSYEQYF. As DNA, the CDR3 is TGTGCCAGCAGCTTATCAGGGCAGAGCTACGAGCAGTACTTC.

The chain recombines TRBV4-1 with TRBJ1-4, with no clear D. The CDR3 length is 13 residues. Per germline, CDR1 MGHRA and CDR2 YSYEKL. V was pared by 0 bases and J by 11 bases, with 10 bases between. This CDR3 is CASSQDPGFKLFF. CDR3 coding DNA: TGCGCCAGCAGCCAAGATCCGGGTTTTAAACTGTTTTTT.

The rearrangement joins TRBV11-2 to TRBJ2-7; tentatively, D is TRBD1 (9 bases). Between the trimmed V and J ends, which lost 6 bases and 1 base, there was a span of 16 bases. The CDR3 is made up of 15 amino acids. Germline CDR1 reads SGHAT; CDR2 reads FQNNGV. For the CDR3, the DNA is TGTGCCAGCAGTCATAGCGGGACAGGGTCCTACGAGCAGTACTTC. Its translation: CASSHSGTGSYEQYF.

The genes are TRBV18 and TRBJ1-6, with a possible D match to TRBD1 (6 bases). CDR1 is KGHSH, CDR2 LQKENI, per germline. The CDR3 is 18 amino acids. Trimming stripped 3 bases from V and 0 bases from J, with 15 bases between. Written as DNA, the CDR3 is TGTGCCAGCTCACCGAGGACAGTTCCAAGCTCCTATAATTCACCCCTCCACTTT. It is translated as CASSPRTVPSSYNSPLHF.

The chain carries TRBV30 and TRBJ1-2, with a tentative D call TRBD1 (5 bases). The CDR3 length is 13 residues. The V end was cut by 2 bases, the J end by 5 bases, with 12 bases between. Germline values: CDR1 GTSNPN, CDR2 SVGIG (reference sequence). The CDR3 loop is CAWSLGRTYGYTF. For the CDR3, the DNA is TGTGCCTGGAGTCTGGGTAGGACATATGGCTACACCTTC.

CDR3 in DNA: TGTGCCAGCAGTTTACAACAGGGCACGAACACTGAAGCTTTCTTT. It yields the protein CASSLQQGTNTEAFF. The chain couples TRBV28 to TRBJ1-1; D may be TRBD1 (6 bases). CDR3 length equals 15 residues. V was clipped by 2 bases and J by 1 base, with 11 bases between them. Germline values: CDR1 MDHEN, CDR2 SYDVKM.

The chain combines TRBV18 with TRBJ2-7, with TRBD2 identical over 7 bases. V gave up 2 bases and J gave up 3 bases; unmatched junction bases: 7. Germline CDR1 is KGHSH and CDR2 is LQKENI. This CDR3 spans 15 amino acids. The CDR3 DNA reads as TGTGCCAGCTCACCAATAGCCGCGGGGGTCTACGAGCAGTACTTC. Translated: CASSPIAAGVYEQYF.

The chain is built from TRBV5-1 and TRBJ2-5; either TRBD1 or TRBD2 may fit D (5 bases each). Germline-derived CDR1 and CDR2 are SGHRS and YFSETQ. The CDR3 covers 14 residues. The V end was cut by 7 bases, the J end by 4 bases, with 17 bases between. CDR3 sequence reads: CASGTSEGRETQYF. The CDR3 nucleotides are TGCGCCAGCGGCACGAGTGAGGGGCGAGAGACCCAGTACTTC.

The rearrangement joins TRBV28 to TRBJ2-7, with 7 bases matching TRBD1. Germline V CDR1 and CDR2: MDHEN, SYDVKM. The CDR3 has 13 residues. CDR3 protein: CSLSRQGSYEQYF. In nucleotides, the CDR3 is TGTTCCCTTTCGCGACAGGGCAGCTACGAGCAGTACTTC.

The chain is built from TRBV13 and TRBJ2-2, with D possibly matching TRBD1 (6 bases). This CDR3 is 13 amino acids long. Trimming removed 3 bases from V and 6 bases from J, with 8 bases in between. In germline, CDR1 is PRHDT, CDR2 FYEKMQ (reference sequence). Here the CDR3 reads CASSLTGPGELFF. The DNA for the CDR3 is TGTGCCAGCAGCTTGACAGGTCCCGGGGAGCTGTTTTTT.

The chain is built from TRBV7-9 and TRBJ1-2; D not resolved. V dropped 1 base and J dropped 1 base, with 7 bases sitting between them. The germline CDR1 and CDR2 sequences are SEHNR and FQNEAQ (reference sequence). The CDR3 runs 14 residues. CDR3 sequence reads: CASSLVGINYGYTF. The CDR3 DNA reads as TGTGCCAGCAGCTTAGTGGGAATTAACTATGGCTACACCTTC.

V is TRBV6-1 and J is TRBJ2-7; TRBD2 might be the D (7 bases). The germline CDR1 and CDR2 sequences are MNHNS and SASEGT. Trimming shortened V by 2 bases and J by 3 bases, and 11 bases separated the two germline ends. The CDR3 length is 14 residues. CDR3 in amino acids: CASSETGRGYEQYF. CDR3 sequence (DNA): TGTGCCAGCAGTGAAACAGGGAGGGGCTACGAGCAGTACTTC.

This clone was seen only a few times. The rearrangement uses TRBV10-3 and TRBJ2-1; the D gene is possibly TRBD2 (7 bases). V was shortened by 3 bases and J by 5 bases, with 14 bases between the two germline ends. The CDR3 is made up of 15 amino acids. CDR1 is ENHRY, CDR2 SYGVKD, per germline. The CDR3 region is CAISDVTGRDNEQFF. For the CDR3, the DNA is TGTGCCATCAGTGACGTTACAGGGAGGGACAATGAGCAGTTCTTC.

There are a few counts of this clone. This chain uses TRBV6-4 with TRBJ2-2; D might be TRBD2 (6 bases). V shed 4 bases and J shed 6 bases, with 15 bases lying between them. Germline V lookup: CDR1 MRHNA, CDR2 SNTAGT. The CDR3 totals 15 residues. The CDR3 protein is CASSGGEVVPGELFF. CDR3 in DNA: TGTGCCAGCAGTGGGGGGGAAGTGGTCCCCGGGGAGCTGTTTTTT.

The V call is TRBV7-6, the J call TRBJ2-5, with D unclear. Germline CDR1 reads SGHVS; CDR2 reads FNYEAQ. Trimming left V 11 bases short and J 0 bases short, with 13 bases between. The CDR3 consists of 13 residues. The CDR3 DNA reads TGTGCCGCAGCACCGCGGAACCAAGAGACCCAGTACTTC. This translates into CAAAPRNQETQYF.

The CDR3 protein is CSAGGRWGQPTSDEQFF. CDR3 nucleotides: TGCAGCGCAGGGGGTCGTTGGGGACAACCGACCTCCGATGAGCAGTTCTTC. This chain uses TRBV29-1 with TRBJ2-1; 7 bases align to TRBD1. CDR3 length: 17 amino acids. Germline V gene lookup returns CDR1 SQVTM and CDR2 ANQGSEA. V was clipped by 7 bases and J by 8 bases; unmatched bases: 23.